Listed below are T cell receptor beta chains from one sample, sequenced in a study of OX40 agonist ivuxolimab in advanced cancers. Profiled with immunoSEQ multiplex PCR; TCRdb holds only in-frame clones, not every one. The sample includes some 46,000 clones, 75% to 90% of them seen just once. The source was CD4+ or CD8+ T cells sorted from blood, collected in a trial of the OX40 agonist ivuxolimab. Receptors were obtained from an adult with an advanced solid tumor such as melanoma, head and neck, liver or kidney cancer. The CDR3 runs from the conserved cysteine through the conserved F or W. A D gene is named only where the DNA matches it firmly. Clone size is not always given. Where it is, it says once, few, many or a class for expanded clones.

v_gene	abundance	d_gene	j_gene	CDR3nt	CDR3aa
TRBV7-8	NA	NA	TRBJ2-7	TGTGCCAGCAGCTTAGCGGGGGCGATCTACGAGCAGTACTTC	CASSLAGAIYEQYF
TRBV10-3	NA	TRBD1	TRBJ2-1	TGTGCCATCAGTGAGTCGAGAAGACAGGGCCTTGGTAATGAGCAGTTCTTC	CAISESRRQGLGNEQFF
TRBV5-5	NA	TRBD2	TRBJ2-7	TGTGCCAGCAGCCTAATTAGCGGGATAGGCTCGCGTGAGCAGTACTTC	CASSLISGIGSREQYF
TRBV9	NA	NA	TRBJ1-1	TGTGCCAGCAGCGCCATGCCAGAGAACACTGAAGCTTTCTTT	CASSAMPENTEAFF
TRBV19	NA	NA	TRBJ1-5	TGTGCCAGTACCGAGTCGAGGAGATGGAGCCAGCCCCAGCATTTT	CASTESRRWSQPQHF
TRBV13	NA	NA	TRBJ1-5	TGTGCCAGCAGTGAAGGGCATGATCAGCCCCAGCATTTT	CASSEGHDQPQHF
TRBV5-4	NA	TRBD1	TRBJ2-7	TGTGCCAGCAGCTTCCGGGACAGGGGGACCTACGAGCAGTACTTC	CASSFRDRGTYEQYF
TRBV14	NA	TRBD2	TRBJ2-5	TGTGCCAGCAGCCCGCTACTAGCGGGGTACCAAGAGACCCAGTACTTC	CASSPLLAGYQETQYF
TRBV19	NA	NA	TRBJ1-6	TGTGCCAGTAGTAGGGAGTTTCCCCTCTCCTATAATTCACCCCTCCACTTT	CASSREFPLSYNSPLHF
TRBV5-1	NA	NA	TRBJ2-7	TGCGCCAGCAGCTTGGACTGGGAAGCTATAACCTACGAGCAGTACTTC	CASSLDWEAITYEQYF
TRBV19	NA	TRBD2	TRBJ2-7	TGTGCCAGTAGTATGCCTAGCGGGAGGGACGAGCAGTACTTC	CASSMPSGRDEQYF
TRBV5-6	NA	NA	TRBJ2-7	TGTGCCAGCAGGACGGAAGGTCCCTACGAGCAGTACTTC	CASRTEGPYEQYF
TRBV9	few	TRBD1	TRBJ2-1	TGTGCCAGCAGCGTAGCTATCGGGACAGGGGGAGACCATGAGCAGTTCTTC	CASSVAIGTGGDHEQFF
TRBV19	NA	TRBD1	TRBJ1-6	TGTGCCAGTAGTAGGGGACAGGGCGGTTCACCCCTCCACTTT	CASSRGQGGSPLHF
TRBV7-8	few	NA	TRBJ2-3	TGTGCCAGCAGCCCCGGGACATACACAGATACGCAGTATTTT	CASSPGTYTDTQYF
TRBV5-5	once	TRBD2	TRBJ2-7	TGTGCCAGCAGCTGGGAGGGTTGGGTATTCTACGAGCAGTACTTC	CASSWEGWVFYEQYF
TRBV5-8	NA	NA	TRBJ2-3	TGTGCCAGCAGCTTGGCTGGGGCCCGCACAGATACGCAGTATTTT	CASSLAGARTDTQYF
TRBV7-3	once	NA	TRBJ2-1	TGTGCCAGCAGCTTAACGGCTAGCGTAAATGAGCAGTTCTTC	CASSLTASVNEQFF
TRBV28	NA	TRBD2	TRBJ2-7	TGTGCCAGCAGTTTACCCGGGACTAGCGGGATCAACGAGCAGTACTTC	CASSLPGTSGINEQYF
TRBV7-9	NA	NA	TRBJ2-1	TGTGCCAGCAGCTCGTCCCCAATCTACAATGAGCAGTTCTTC	CASSSSPIYNEQFF
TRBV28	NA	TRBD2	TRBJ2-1	TGTGCCAGCAGCTTATGGGGTAGCGGGAGTGATGAGCAGTTCTTC	CASSLWGSGSDEQFF
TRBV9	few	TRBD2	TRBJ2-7	TGTGCCAGCAGCCCACAAAGCGGGAGTACTTACGAGCAGTACTTC	CASSPQSGSTYEQYF
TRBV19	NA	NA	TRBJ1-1	TGTGCCAGTACCATCGGGAGACGTAGGAACACTGAAGCTTTCTTT	CASTIGRRRNTEAFF
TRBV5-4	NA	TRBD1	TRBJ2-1	TGTGCCAGCAGCTTAGGGGGACAGGGGTCCTACAATGAGCAGTTCTTC	CASSLGGQGSYNEQFF
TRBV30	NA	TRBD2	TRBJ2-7	TGTGCCTGGAGTGGACTAGCGGGAGTAGGGTACGAGCAGTACTTC	CAWSGLAGVGYEQYF
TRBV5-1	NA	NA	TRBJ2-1	TGCGCCAGCAGCTTGGCCGGGGCGTTAAATGAGCAGTTCTTC	CASSLAGALNEQFF
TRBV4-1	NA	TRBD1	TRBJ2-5	TGCGCCAGCAGCGCGGGACAGGGGGTCCAAGAGACCCAGTACTTC	CASSAGQGVQETQYF
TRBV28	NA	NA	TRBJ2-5	TGTGCCAGCAGTTTGGCGGGACAGCAAGAGACCCAGTACTTC	CASSLAGQQETQYF
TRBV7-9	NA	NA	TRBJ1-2	TGTGCCAGCAGCTTAGTCCAGGGGTTGCGTGGCTACACCTTC	CASSLVQGLRGYTF
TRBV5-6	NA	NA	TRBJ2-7	TGTGCCAGCAGCTTTAGCGTAAGCTACGAGCAGTACTTC	CASSFSVSYEQYF
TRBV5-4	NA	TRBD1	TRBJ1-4	TGTGCCAGCAGTCCGGGGACAGGGCCTAATGAAAAACTGTTTTTT	CASSPGTGPNEKLFF
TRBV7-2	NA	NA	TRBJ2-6	TGTGCCAGCTCACTCCAGACCGGGGCCAACGTCCTGACTTTC	CASSLQTGANVLTF
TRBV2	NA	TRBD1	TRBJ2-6	TGTGCCAGCATGGGGACAGGGTCTCATGGGGCCAACGTCCTGACTTTC	CASMGTGSHGANVLTF
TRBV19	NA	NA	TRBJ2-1	TGTGCCAGCACGGCAACGAACTCCTACAATGAGCAGTTCTTC	CASTATNSYNEQFF
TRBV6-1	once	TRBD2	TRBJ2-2	TGTGCCAGCAGTGAAGTGGTTAGCGGGGGGCGTACCGGGGAGCTGTTTTTT	CASSEVVSGGRTGELFF
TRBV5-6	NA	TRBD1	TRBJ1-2	TGTGCCAGCAGGGGGACAGGAAGTGGTGGCTACACCTTC	CASRGTGSGGYTF
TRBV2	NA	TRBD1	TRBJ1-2	TGTGCCAGCAGCATGTCACACCCGGGACAGGGTGTCTATGGCTACACCTTC	CASSMSHPGQGVYGYTF
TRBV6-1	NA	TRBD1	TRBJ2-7	TGTGCCAGCAGTTGGACAGGGGTTTCCTACGAGCAGTACTTC	CASSWTGVSYEQYF
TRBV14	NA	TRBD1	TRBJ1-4	TGTGCCAGCAGCCAAGGGACAGGGAGGGATGAAAAACTGTTTTTT	CASSQGTGRDEKLFF
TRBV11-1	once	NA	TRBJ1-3	TGTGCCAGCAGCTCCACCTCGGACAGCTCTGGAAACACCATATATTTT	CASSSTSDSSGNTIYF
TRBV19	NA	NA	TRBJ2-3	TGTGCCAGTAGTCGACAGGACACAGATACGCAGTATTTT	CASSRQDTDTQYF
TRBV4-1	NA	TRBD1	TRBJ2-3	TGCGCCAGCAGCTCGGACAGGGGGCGGGCAGATACGCAGTATTTT	CASSSDRGRADTQYF
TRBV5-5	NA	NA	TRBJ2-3	TGTGCCAGCAGCTTGGCCGTATGGGGGAGCTCGGATACGCAGTATTTT	CASSLAVWGSSDTQYF
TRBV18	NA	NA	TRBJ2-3	TGTGCCAGCTCAGTTCGGAGTATAGATACGCAGTATTTT	CASSVRSIDTQYF
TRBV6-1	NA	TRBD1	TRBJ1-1	TGTGCCAGCAGTGGCTGGGACAGGGGCACTGAAGCTTTCTTT	CASSGWDRGTEAFF
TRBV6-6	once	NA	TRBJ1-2	TGTGCCAGCAGTTACTCGAGGGCCAACGCGGGAGGCTACACCTTC	CASSYSRANAGGYTF
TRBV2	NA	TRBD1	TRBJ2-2	TGTGCCAGCAGGGACGGGACAGGGGGAGGCACCGGGGAGCTGTTTTTT	CASRDGTGGGTGELFF
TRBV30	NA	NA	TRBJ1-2	NA	CAWGTGTGFAF
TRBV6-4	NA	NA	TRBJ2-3	TGTGCCAGAAAAACGCCGGGACAAGCTCTTACAGATACGCAGTATTTT	CARKTPGQALTDTQYF
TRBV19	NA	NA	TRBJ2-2	TGTGCCAGTAGAGGCCAGACCACCGGGGAGCTGTTTTTT	CASRGQTTGELFF
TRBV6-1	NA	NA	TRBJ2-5	TGTGCCCACGTTATGGGCGACCAAGAGACCCAGTACTTC	CAHVMGDQETQYF